The 19 T cell receptor beta chains below come from one sample, sequenced in a study of read filtering for tumor transcriptome and immune sequencing (dated by TCRdb to the early 2020s). The sequencer listed for this sample is Illumina HiSeq 4000. TCR libraries were constructed from 400 ng RNA using the Immunoverse kit, and molecular barcoded adaptors covering alpha/delta and beta/gamma chains were employed. TCRdb trimmed public reads at Q25 via fastp, called clones via MiXCR and kept in-frame beta chains. Identical CDR3 proteins give one entry, which carries the most common genes and DNA. The sample table contains around 41,000 distinct CDR3 sequences; only one count was recorded for 12% of them. The top ten hold about 35% of the sample. Sequencing used a population of CD138-negative cells sorted from bone marrow. The cell subset or site label on this specimen signifies: bone marrow mononuclear cells depleted of CD138+ plasma/myeloma cells by negative magnetic selection. These receptors were obtained from a donor at least 40 years old with multiple myeloma.

This clonotype was counted ten times or more. This rearrangement joins TRBV4-2 to TRBJ2-3, with 10 bases aligning to TRBD1. The CDR3 consists of 16 residues. The germline CDR1 and CDR2 sequences are LGHNA and YNFKEQ. The J segment lost 6 bases and the V segment lost 3 bases, leaving 9 bases of the junction unmatched. In DNA form, the CDR3 reads TGTGCCAGCAGCCAGGCCGGGACAGGGGATGGGGATACGCAGTATTTT. It translates to CASSQAGTGDGDTQYF.

This clonotype was picked up many times. The gene calls are TRBV2 and TRBJ1-1, with 8 positions matching TRBD1. With 7 bases clipped from V and 1 base from J, the junction kept 8 bases outside the gene matches. Germline V lookup: CDR1 SNHLY, CDR2 FYNNEI. The CDR3 is 15 residues long. The CDR3 nucleotides are TGTGCCAGCAAAGGACAGGGTGGTGGGAACACTGAAGCTTTCTTT. Protein sequence: CASKGQGGGNTEAFF.

This clonotype was observed at least ten times. J is TRBJ2-3 and V is TRBV12-3 or TRBV12-4; no clear D. CDR3 length: 13 residues. V lost 6 bases to trimming and J lost 3 bases, with 10 bases between them. The CDR3, as DNA: TGTGCCAGCAGCTCCGGGTTTACAGATACGCAGTATTTT. Encoded protein: CASSSGFTDTQYF.

This clonotype was picked up many times. This rearrangement joins TRBV7-2 to TRBJ2-2; possibly TRBD2 for D (7 bases). CDR1 is SGHTA and CDR2 is FQGNSA in the germline V gene. The CDR3 consists of 16 residues. V lost 7 bases and J 5 bases, leaving 20 bases between the germline ends. The CDR3 DNA follows: TGTGCCAGCAAACCAGAGGGGGGGCGAGGAACCGGGGAGCTGTTTTTT. This gives the protein CASKPEGGRGTGELFF.

This clonotype occurred many times. This rearrangement joins TRBV5-1 to TRBJ1-1, with 11 bases aligning to TRBD1. Germline lookup yields CDR1 SGHRS and CDR2 YFSETQ. The J segment lost 4 bases and the V segment lost 0 bases, leaving 5 bases of the junction unmatched. The CDR3 contains 16 residues. Written as DNA, the CDR3 is TGCGCCAGCAGCTTGGCAGGACAGGGGGCCGGCACTGAAGCTTTCTTT. Translation: CASSLAGQGAGTEAFF.

As regards this clonotype: With a much larger clone just one base away, this may be a read error. The V gene is TRBV28, the J gene TRBJ1-2; D gene unclear. The germline V gene has CDR1 MDHEN and CDR2 SYDVKM. The CDR3 contains 14 residues. The CDR3 DNA reads TGTGCCAGCACCTTAGCGCGGCAAGACTATGGCTGCACCTTC. This codes for CASTLARQDYGCTF.

Many counts were recorded for this clonotype. This chain links TRBV28 with TRBJ2-7; possibly TRBD1 for D (6 bases). Trimming took 2 bases from V and 6 from J, leaving 8 bases between them. The V gene's germline CDR1 is MDHEN and CDR2 SYDVKM. CDR3 length: 12 amino acids. CDR3 amino acids: CASSLQGPEQYF. CDR3 sequence (DNA): TGTGCCAGCAGTTTACAGGGGCCCGAGCAGTACTTC.

Of note for this clonotype: Relative to the germline gene, one junction end is altered; a read error may explain this. J is TRBJ2-1 and V is TRBV3-1; D gene ambiguous. Germline V lookup: CDR1 LGHDT, CDR2 YNNKEL (reference sequence). The CDR3 spans 15 residues. The CDR3 nucleotides read TGTGCCAGCAGCCAATCCGTCAGCCCCTACAATGAGCGGTTCTTC. It translates to CASSQSVSPYNERFF.

This clonotype was detected ten times or more. The J gene is TRBJ2-1, the V gene TRBV10-3; TRBD2 is a possible D gene (5 bases). The V and J ends lost 5 bases and 8 bases respectively, with 13 bases between them. Germline CDR1 and CDR2: ENHRY and SYGVKD. CDR3 length: 13 residues. CDR3: CAISSRTGDEQFF. The CDR3 DNA follows: TGTGCCATCAGTTCCCGCACCGGGGATGAGCAGTTCTTC.

This clonotype has a count of ten or more. The chain links TRBV19 to TRBJ2-3; TRBD2 might be the D (5 bases). V was clipped by 7 bases and J by 6 bases, with 14 bases between them. This CDR3 comprises 13 residues. Germline V gene lookup returns CDR1 LNHDA and CDR2 SQIVND (reference sequence). DNA of the CDR3: TGTGCCAGTAAGGACGGGGAGAGGGATACGCAGTATTTT. Translation gives CASKDGERDTQYF.

This clonotype was recorded many times. The chain has TRBV29-1 and TRBJ2-2; D unclear. Looked up from germline, CDR1 is SQVTM and CDR2 is ANQGSEA. The length of the CDR3 is 11 residues. The CDR3 nucleotides are TGCAGTGCTTCGAACACCGGGGAGCTGTTTTTT. Its translation is CSASNTGELFF.

This clonotype has just a few counts. Given a much more abundant clone one base away, this may be a read error. V is TRBV20-1 and J is TRBJ2-1; D is uncertain. The length of the CDR3 is 12 residues. Germline CDR1 is DFQATT and CDR2 is SNEGSKA (reference sequence). V lost 5 bases to trimming and J lost 8 bases, with 13 bases between them. Here the CDR3 DNA reads TGCAGTGCTCCCGGGTCAACGGATGAGCAGTTCTTC. The encoded protein is CSAPGSTDEQFF.

Points on this clonotype: A much bigger clone sits one base away, suggesting this may be a read error. This chain connects TRBV6-5 to TRBJ2-7; D is undetermined. V lost 6 bases to trimming and J lost 7 bases, with 10 bases between them. Per the germline V gene, CDR1 is MNHEY and CDR2 is SVGAGI. This CDR3 comprises 11 residues. This CDR3 is CASRAPREQYF. The CDR3 coding sequence is TGTGCCAGCAGGGCCCCCCGAGAGCAGTACTTC.

Details on this clonotype: A far more abundant clone sits one base away, making this likely a read error. The rearrangement links TRBV7-2 to TRBJ1-1; TRBD1 is a possible D gene (5 bases). CDR1 is SGHTA and CDR2 is FQGNSA in the germline V gene. The CDR3 sequence is 13 residues long. CDR3 bases: TGTGTCAGCAGCTTAGATACGGGGCCTGAAGCTTTCTTT. Translation gives CVSSLDTGPEAFF.

This clonotype was found many times. The junction departs from the called germline gene at one end, perhaps through a read error. V and J are TRBV3-1 and TRBJ2-1; tentatively, D is TRBD2 (6 bases). The CDR3 consists of 16 residues. In germline, CDR1 is LGHDT, CDR2 YNNKEL (reference sequence). CDR3 region: CASSQDGRGSFNEQFF. The CDR3 DNA follows: TGTGCCAGCAGCCAAGATGGGCGGGGATCCTTCAATGAGCAGTTCTTC.

The sample holds a few counts of this clonotype. The V and J genes are TRBV10-1 and TRBJ2-3; either TRBD1 or TRBD2 may supply D (5 bases each). The germline V and J ends were trimmed by 6 bases and 6 bases, with 16 bases remaining between them. Per the germline V gene, CDR1 is WNHNN and CDR2 is SYGVQD (reference sequence). The CDR3 runs 14 residues. The CDR3: CASRQDAGTDTQYF. DNA for the CDR3: TGCGCCAGCAGGCAGGACGCAGGGACGGATACGCAGTATTTT.

This clonotype was counted ten times or more. DNA of the CDR3: TGTGCCAGCTCCGGGACAGCTTCGCTAGCGCAGTATTTT. The encoded protein is CASSGTASLAQYF. This chain uses TRBV3-1 with TRBJ2-3; TRBD1 aligns across 7 bases. Germline V gene sequence: CDR1 LGHDT, CDR2 YNNKEL (reference sequence). Unmatched junction bases numbered 12, after V lost 8 bases and J lost 10 bases. The CDR3 consists of 13 residues.

This clonotype has at least ten counts. J is TRBJ2-1 and V is TRBV7-2, with no clear D. Trimming removed 4 bases from V and 1 base from J, with 14 bases in between. The CDR3 length is 16 residues. Germline V CDR1 and CDR2: SGHTA, FQGNSA. The CDR3 loop reads CASSSEHANSYNEQFF. The CDR3 DNA reads as TGTGCCAGCAGCTCCGAGCATGCGAATTCCTACAATGAGCAGTTCTTC.

This chain connects TRBV4-1 to TRBJ1-1, with no clear D. Germline values: CDR1 MGHRA, CDR2 YSYEKL. With 4 bases removed from V and 1 base from J, the gap between germline ends came to 16 bases. This CDR3 comprises 16 residues. The CDR3 spells CASSPYSARGNTEAFF. Here the CDR3 DNA reads TGCGCCAGCAGCCCATACTCGGCACGAGGGAACACTGAAGCTTTCTTT.